The rows below give T cell receptor beta chains drawn from one sample of a study of blood T cell repertoires in COVID-19. TCRdb's table, derived via immunoSEQ multiplex PCR, lists solely in-frame clones and lacks some. Of over 150,000 clones in the sample, approximately 80% are singletons; the top ten hold 12%. Sequenced sample: PBMCs or T cells enriched from blood (not recorded which). These receptor sequences come from a man aged 40-50 years who had recovered from COVID-19. Each CDR3 is given with its conserved first and last residue. D genes are given only for firm matches. Size tells how often a clone was seen (once, few, many) or the class of an expanded clone, and some rows leave it out.

j_call,d_call,clone_size,v_call,cdr3_aa,cdr3_nt
TRBJ2-7,TRBD1,NA,TRBV28,CASRGQGKGWRYEQYF,TGTGCCAGCAGAGGACAGGGAAAGGGGTGGCGATACGAGCAGTACTTC
TRBJ1-6,TRBD1,few,TRBV7-2,CASSRRWDSSYNSPLHF,TGTGCCAGCAGCAGGCGCTGGGACAGCTCCTATAATTCACCCCTCCACTTT
TRBJ1-2,TRBD1,NA,TRBV3-1/TRBV3-2,CASSPTGGSYGYTF,TGTGCCAGCAGCCCAACAGGGGGTAGCTATGGCTACACCTTC
TRBJ2-7,NA,NA,TRBV29-1,CSGGEVLYEQYF,TGCAGCGGGGGGGAGGTTCTCTACGAGCAGTACTTC
TRBJ2-7,TRBD2,NA,TRBV5-1,CASSLGASGTYEQYF,TGCGCCAGCAGCTTGGGTGCTAGCGGGACCTACGAGCAGTACTTC
TRBJ2-1,TRBD2,NA,TRBV5-1,CASSLEASGGSYNEQFF,TGCGCCAGCAGCTTGGAAGCTAGCGGGGGCTCCTACAATGAGCAGTTCTTC
TRBJ2-2,TRBD1,NA,TRBV29-1,CSVPGQGGIGTGELFF,TGCAGCGTCCCGGGACAGGGTGGTATTGGCACCGGGGAGCTGTTTTTT
TRBJ2-3,TRBD2,NA,TRBV3-1/TRBV3-2,CASSPVGLAASTDTQYF,TGTGCCAGCAGCCCTGTTGGGCTAGCGGCTAGCACAGATACGCAGTATTTT
TRBJ1-1,NA,few,TRBV9,CASSVESMNTEAFF,TGTGCCAGCAGCGTAGAATCCATGAACACTGAAGCTTTCTTT
TRBJ2-5,NA,NA,TRBV28,CASRPEVGAVYF,TGTGCCAGCAGACCGGAGGTGGGGGCCGTCTACTTC
TRBJ2-7,TRBD1,NA,TRBV4-3,CASSPDRGSYEQYF,TGCGCCAGCAGCCCGGACAGGGGCTCCTACGAGCAGTACTTC
TRBJ2-2,TRBD2,NA,TRBV4-3,CASSQEGTSGYTGELFF,TGCGCCAGCAGCCAAGAAGGGACTAGCGGGTATACCGGGGAGCTGTTTTTT
TRBJ2-1,TRBD2,NA,TRBV9,CASSVLAGGFNEQFF,TGTGCCAGCAGCGTCCTAGCGGGAGGATTCAATGAGCAGTTCTTC
TRBJ2-5,NA,NA,TRBV2,CASSVGGLGTQETQYF,TGTGCCAGCAGTGTGGGGGGTTTGGGAACACAAGAGACCCAGTACTTC
TRBJ2-3,NA,NA,TRBV27,CASSSPGTPSTDTQYF,TGTGCCAGCAGTTCGCCCGGGACACCTAGCACAGATACGCAGTATTTT
TRBJ1-1,NA,NA,TRBV28,CASTATGGRRAFF,TGTGCCAGCACCGCCACGGGGGGGCGGAGAGCTTTCTTT
TRBJ2-7,NA,NA,TRBV5-6,CASSLGRRGYEQYF,TGTGCCAGCAGCTTGGGTCGGAGAGGGTACGAGCAGTACTTC
TRBJ1-5,NA,NA,TRBV19,CASSIRTYSNQPQHF,TGTGCCAGTAGTATACGGACTTATAGCAATCAGCCCCAGCATTTT
TRBJ1-1,TRBD1,NA,TRBV19,CASSQGQGNTEAFF,TGTGCCAGTAGCCAGGGACAGGGGAACACTGAAGCTTTCTTT
TRBJ1-4,NA,NA,TRBV19,CASSSGRQGKLFF,TGTGCCAGTAGTTCAGGACGCCAGGGAAAACTGTTTTTT
TRBJ1-5,NA,few,TRBV10-2,CASMRTPSGSNQPQHF,TGCGCCAGCATGCGGACGCCCTCGGGGAGCAATCAGCCCCAGCATTTT
TRBJ1-2,NA,few,TRBV5-1,CASRSLLKSANYGYTF,TGCGCCAGCAGATCCCTCCTTAAGTCAGCTAACTATGGCTACACCTTC
TRBJ2-7,NA,NA,TRBV28,CASRSDSYYEQYF,TGTGCCAGCAGATCAGACAGTTACTACGAGCAGTACTTC
TRBJ1-1,NA,NA,TRBV10-3,CAISGQGSEAFF,TGTGCCATCAGTGGGCAGGGCTCTGAAGCTTTCTTT
TRBJ2-1,NA,NA,TRBV29-1,CSVEPYLSSYNEQFF,TGCAGCGTTGAACCGTATCTGAGCTCCTACAATGAGCAGTTCTTC
TRBJ2-5,TRBD2,NA,TRBV5-1,CASSPQPGLALQETQYF,TGCGCCAGCAGCCCCCAGCCGGGACTAGCGCTCCAAGAGACCCAGTACTTC
TRBJ1-1,NA,once,TRBV4-1,CASSQKWAENTEAFF,TGCGCCAGCAGCCAAAAGTGGGCAGAGAACACTGAAGCTTTCTTT
TRBJ1-3,NA,NA,TRBV19,CASNRRGTGNTIYF,TGTGCCAGCAATCGGAGGGGCACTGGAAACACCATATATTTT
TRBJ1-2,NA,NA,TRBV5-4,CASSSRSYGYTF,TGTGCCAGCAGCTCCCGTTCCTATGGCTACACCTTC
TRBJ2-2,NA,NA,TRBV5-1,CASSADPGNWAGELFF,TGCGCCAGCAGCGCGGACCCAGGGAATTGGGCCGGGGAGCTGTTTTTT
TRBJ2-2,TRBD1,NA,TRBV18,CASSARGYTGELFF,TGTGCCAGCTCAGCCAGGGGGTACACCGGGGAGCTGTTTTTT
TRBJ1-2,NA,NA,TRBV2,CASAGQNNYGYTF,TGTGCCAGCGCTGGACAGAACAACTATGGCTACACCTTC
TRBJ2-1,NA,NA,TRBV29-1,CSAWDSSYNEQFF,TGCAGCGCCTGGGACTCCTCCTACAATGAGCAGTTCTTC
TRBJ2-3,TRBD2,NA,TRBV10-3,CAISEGLAQSDTQYF,TGTGCCATCAGTGAAGGACTAGCGCAGTCAGATACGCAGTATTTT
TRBJ2-7,NA,few,TRBV7-2,CASSLARGRYEQYF,TGTGCCAGCAGCTTAGCGCGGGGCAGGTACGAGCAGTACTTC
TRBJ2-5,NA,NA,TRBV4-2,CASSQDSTETQYF,TGTGCCAGCAGCCAAGATAGCACGGAGACCCAGTACTTC
TRBJ1-1,NA,many,TRBV3-1/TRBV3-2,CASSQDKEFTDTEAFF,TGTGCCAGCAGCCAAGACAAAGAGTTTACCGACACTGAAGCTTTCTTT
TRBJ1-6,NA,NA,TRBV30,CAWSQGSVLVPLHF,TGTGCCTGGAGTCAGGGCTCTGTCCTGGTACCCCTCCACTTT
TRBJ2-1,TRBD2,NA,TRBV30,CAWSRDGLAGPFYNEQFF,TGTGCCTGGAGTCGGGACGGCCTAGCGGGACCCTTCTACAATGAGCAGTTCTTC
TRBJ1-1,TRBD1,NA,TRBV6-6,CASRGRQGPSEAFF,TGTGCCAGCAGGGGACGACAGGGACCCTCCGAAGCTTTCTTT
TRBJ1-1,NA,NA,TRBV2,CASTFATRNTEAFF,TGTGCCAGCACCTTCGCAACACGGAACACTGAAGCTTTCTTT
TRBJ1-5,NA,NA,TRBV12-3/TRBV12-4,CASSLGPRQPQHF,TGTGCCAGCAGTTTAGGTCCCCGTCAGCCCCAGCATTTT
TRBJ2-1,NA,NA,TRBV29-1,CSVLITVNEQFF,TGCAGCGTCCTTATAACGGTAAATGAGCAGTTCTTC
TRBJ2-5,TRBD1,NA,TRBV4-1,CASSPTGGSETQYF,TGCGCCAGCAGCCCGACAGGGGGCTCGGAGACCCAGTACTTC
TRBJ1-6,TRBD1,NA,TRBV19,CASSSEQGTDLHF,TGTGCCAGTAGTAGTGAACAGGGGACGGACCTCCACTTT
TRBJ1-5,NA,NA,TRBV7-8,CASSLGIGVQPQHF,TGTGCCAGCAGCTTGGGTATCGGGGTTCAGCCCCAGCATTTT
TRBJ2-3,TRBD1,NA,TRBV7-9,CASSPGTGWTDTQYF,TGTGCCAGCAGCCCCGGGACAGGGTGGACAGATACGCAGTATTTT
TRBJ1-2,NA,NA,TRBV5-1,CASSPRRGGYTF,TGCGCCAGCAGCCCACGACGGGGAGGCTACACCTTC
TRBJ2-1,TRBD2,NA,TRBV5-1,CASSLDLGTAGVSSEQFF,TGCGCCAGCAGCTTGGATCTAGGTACAGCGGGAGTATCGAGTGAGCAGTTCTTC
TRBJ1-3,NA,NA,TRBV6-5,CASSYSHSGNTIYF,TGTGCCAGCAGTTACTCCCACTCTGGAAACACCATATATTTT
TRBJ1-6,TRBD1,once,TRBV2,CASSLGQGVYSPLHF,TGTGCCAGCAGTCTTGGACAGGGAGTTTATTCACCCCTCCACTTT
TRBJ1-6,TRBD1,once,TRBV6-5,CASTGQGSPPLHF,TGTGCCAGCACGGGACAGGGTAGTCCACCCCTCCACTTT